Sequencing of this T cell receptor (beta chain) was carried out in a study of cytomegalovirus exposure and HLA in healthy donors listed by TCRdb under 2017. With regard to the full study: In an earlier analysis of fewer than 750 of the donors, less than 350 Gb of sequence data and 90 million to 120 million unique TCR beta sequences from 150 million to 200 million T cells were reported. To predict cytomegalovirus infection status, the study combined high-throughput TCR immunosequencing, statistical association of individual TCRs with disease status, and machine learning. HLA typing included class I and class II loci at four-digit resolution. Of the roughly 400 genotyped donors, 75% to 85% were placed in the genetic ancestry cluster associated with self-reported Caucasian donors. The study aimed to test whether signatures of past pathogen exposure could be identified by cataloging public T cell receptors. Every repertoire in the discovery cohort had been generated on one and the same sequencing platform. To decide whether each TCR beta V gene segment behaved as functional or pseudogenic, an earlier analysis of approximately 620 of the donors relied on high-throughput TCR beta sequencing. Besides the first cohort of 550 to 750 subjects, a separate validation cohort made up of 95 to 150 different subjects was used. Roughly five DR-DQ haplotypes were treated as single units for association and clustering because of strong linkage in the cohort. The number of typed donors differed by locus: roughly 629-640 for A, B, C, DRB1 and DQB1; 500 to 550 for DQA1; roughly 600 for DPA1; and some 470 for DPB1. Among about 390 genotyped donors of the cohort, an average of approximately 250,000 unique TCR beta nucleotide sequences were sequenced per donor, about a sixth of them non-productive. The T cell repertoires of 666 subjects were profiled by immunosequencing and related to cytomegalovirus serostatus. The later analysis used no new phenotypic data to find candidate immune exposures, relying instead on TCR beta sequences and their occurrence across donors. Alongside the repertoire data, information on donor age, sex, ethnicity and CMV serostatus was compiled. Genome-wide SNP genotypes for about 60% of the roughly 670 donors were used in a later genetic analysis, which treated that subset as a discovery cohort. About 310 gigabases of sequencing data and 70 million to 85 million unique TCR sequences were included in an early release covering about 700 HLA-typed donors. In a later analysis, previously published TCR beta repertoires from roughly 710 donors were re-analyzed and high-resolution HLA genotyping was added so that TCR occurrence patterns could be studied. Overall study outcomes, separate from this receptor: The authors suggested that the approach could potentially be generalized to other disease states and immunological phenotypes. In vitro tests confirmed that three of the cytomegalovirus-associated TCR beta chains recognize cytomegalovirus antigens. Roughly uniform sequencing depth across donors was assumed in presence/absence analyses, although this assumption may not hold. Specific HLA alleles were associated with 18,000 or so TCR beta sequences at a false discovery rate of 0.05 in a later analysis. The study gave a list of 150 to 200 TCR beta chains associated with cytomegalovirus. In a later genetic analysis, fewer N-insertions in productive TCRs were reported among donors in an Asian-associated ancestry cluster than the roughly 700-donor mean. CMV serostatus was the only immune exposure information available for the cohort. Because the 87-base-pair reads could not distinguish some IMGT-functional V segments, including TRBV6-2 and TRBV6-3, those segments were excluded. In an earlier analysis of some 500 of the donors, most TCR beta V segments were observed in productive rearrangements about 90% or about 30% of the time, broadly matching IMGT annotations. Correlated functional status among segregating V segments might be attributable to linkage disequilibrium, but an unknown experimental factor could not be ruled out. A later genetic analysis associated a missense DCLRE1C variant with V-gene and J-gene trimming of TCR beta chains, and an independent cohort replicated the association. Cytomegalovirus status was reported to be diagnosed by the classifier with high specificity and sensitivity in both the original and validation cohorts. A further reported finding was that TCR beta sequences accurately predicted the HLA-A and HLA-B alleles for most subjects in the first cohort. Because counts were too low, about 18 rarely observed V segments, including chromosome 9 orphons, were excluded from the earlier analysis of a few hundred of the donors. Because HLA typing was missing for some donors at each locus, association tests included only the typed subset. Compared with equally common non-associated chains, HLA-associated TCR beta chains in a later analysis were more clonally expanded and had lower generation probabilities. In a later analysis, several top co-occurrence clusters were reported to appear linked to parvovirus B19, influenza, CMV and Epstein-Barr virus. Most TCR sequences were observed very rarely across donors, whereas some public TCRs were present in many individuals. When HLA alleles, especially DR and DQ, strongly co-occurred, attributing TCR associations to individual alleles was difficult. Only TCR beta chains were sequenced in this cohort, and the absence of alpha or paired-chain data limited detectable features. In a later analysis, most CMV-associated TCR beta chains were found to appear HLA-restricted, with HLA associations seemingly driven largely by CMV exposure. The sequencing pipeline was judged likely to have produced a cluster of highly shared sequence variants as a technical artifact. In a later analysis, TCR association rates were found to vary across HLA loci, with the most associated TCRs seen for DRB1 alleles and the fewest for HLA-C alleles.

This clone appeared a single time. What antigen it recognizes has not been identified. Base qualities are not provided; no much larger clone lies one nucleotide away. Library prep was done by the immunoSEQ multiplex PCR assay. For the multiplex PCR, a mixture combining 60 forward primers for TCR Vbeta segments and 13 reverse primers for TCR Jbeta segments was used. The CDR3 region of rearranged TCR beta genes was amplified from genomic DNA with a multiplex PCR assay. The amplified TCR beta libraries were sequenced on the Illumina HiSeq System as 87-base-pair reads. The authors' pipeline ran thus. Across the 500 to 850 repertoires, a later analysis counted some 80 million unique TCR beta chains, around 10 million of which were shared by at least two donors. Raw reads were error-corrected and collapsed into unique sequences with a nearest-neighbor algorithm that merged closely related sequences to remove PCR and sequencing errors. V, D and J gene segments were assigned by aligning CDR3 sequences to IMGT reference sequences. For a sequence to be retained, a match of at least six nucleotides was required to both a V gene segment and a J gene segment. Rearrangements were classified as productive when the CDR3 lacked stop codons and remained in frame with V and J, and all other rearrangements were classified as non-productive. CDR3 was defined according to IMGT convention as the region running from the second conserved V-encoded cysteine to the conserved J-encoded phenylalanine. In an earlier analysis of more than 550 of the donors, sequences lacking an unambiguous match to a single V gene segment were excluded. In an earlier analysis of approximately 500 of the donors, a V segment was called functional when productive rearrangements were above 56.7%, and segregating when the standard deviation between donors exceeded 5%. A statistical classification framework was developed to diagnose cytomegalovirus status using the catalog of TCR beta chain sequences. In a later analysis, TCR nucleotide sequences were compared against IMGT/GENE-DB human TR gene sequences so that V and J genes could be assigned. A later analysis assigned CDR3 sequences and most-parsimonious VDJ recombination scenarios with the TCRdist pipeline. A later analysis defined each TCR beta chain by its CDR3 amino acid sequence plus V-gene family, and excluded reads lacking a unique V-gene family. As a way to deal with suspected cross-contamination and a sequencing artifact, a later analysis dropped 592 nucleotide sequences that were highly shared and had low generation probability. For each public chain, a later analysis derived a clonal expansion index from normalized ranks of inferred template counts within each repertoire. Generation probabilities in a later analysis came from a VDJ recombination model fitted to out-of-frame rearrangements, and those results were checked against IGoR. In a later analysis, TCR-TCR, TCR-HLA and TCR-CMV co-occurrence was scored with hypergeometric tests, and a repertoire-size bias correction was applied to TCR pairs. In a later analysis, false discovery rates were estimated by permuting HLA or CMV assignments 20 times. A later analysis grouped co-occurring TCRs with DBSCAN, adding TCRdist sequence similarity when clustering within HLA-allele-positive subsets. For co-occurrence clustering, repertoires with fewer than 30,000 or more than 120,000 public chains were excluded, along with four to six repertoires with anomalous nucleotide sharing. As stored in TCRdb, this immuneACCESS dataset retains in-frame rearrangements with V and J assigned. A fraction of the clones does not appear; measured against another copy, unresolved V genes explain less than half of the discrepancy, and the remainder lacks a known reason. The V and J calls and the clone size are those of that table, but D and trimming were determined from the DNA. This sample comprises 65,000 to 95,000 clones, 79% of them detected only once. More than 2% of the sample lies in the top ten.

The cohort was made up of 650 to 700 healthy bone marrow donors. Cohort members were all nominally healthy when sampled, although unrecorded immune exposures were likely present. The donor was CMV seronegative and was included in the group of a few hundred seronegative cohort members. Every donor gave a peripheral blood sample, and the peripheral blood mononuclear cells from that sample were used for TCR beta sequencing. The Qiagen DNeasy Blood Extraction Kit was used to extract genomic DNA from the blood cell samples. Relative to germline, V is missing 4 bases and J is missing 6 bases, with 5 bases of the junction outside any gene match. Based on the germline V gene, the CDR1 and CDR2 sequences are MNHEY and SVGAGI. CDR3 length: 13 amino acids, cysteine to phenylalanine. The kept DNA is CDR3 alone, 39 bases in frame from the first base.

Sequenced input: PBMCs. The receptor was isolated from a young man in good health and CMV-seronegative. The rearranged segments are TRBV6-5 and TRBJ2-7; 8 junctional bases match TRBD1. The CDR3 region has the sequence CASSFGQGGEQYF. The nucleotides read TGTGCCAGCAGTTTCGGACAGGGAGGCGAGCAGTACTTC.